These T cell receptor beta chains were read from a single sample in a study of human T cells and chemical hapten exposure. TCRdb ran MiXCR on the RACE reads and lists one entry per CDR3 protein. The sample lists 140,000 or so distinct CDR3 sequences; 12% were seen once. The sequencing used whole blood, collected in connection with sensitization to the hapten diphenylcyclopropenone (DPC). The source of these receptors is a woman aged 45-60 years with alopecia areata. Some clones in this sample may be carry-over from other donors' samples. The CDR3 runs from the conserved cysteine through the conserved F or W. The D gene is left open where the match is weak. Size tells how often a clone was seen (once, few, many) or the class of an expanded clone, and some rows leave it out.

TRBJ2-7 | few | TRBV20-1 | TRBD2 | TGCAGTGCTAGGACTAGCGGGAGATTCGAGCAGTACTTC | CSARTSGRFEQYF
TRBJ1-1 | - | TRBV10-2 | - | TGCGCCAGCAGTGAGTCGATCCCCGTTGGTCTCTCTGAAGCTTTCTTT | CASSESIPVGLSEAFF
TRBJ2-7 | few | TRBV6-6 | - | TGTGCCATCTCATTAAGCTCCTACGAGCAGTACTTC | CAISLSSYEQYF
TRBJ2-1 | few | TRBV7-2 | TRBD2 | TGTGCCAGCAGCTTGTCCGGGACTAGCGTAATTGAGCAGTTCTTC | CASSLSGTSVIEQFF
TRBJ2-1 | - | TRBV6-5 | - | TGTGCCAGCAGTCGGGACTCAGGAGGCAACAATGAGCAGTTCTTC | CASSRDSGGNNEQFF
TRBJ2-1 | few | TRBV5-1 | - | TGCGCCAGCAGCTTTCGGGACTCCTACAATGAGCAGTTCTTC | CASSFRDSYNEQFF
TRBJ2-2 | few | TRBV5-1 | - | TGCGCCAGCAGCGGTAGACTAGAGGTGAACACCGGGGAGCTGTTTTTT | CASSGRLEVNTGELFF
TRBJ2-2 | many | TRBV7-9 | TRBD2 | TGTGCCAGCAGCCAGGCCCTAGCGGGACCCACCGGGGAGCTGTTTTTT | CASSQALAGPTGELFF
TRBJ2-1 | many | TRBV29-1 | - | TGCAGCGGGGAGGGACATATGTACAATGAGCAGTTCTTC | CSGEGHMYNEQFF
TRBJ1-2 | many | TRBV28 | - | TGTGCCAGCAGGTCATCCAGGGTTCCTAGGGGCTACACCTTC | CASRSSRVPRGYTF
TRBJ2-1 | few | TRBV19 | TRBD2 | TGTGCCAGTAGTATGCTAGCGGGAAGGGGTTACAATGAGCAGTTCTTC | CASSMLAGRGYNEQFF
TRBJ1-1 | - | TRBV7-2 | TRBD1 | TGTGCCAGCAGCCCGCCGACAGGGAGGGGCACTGAAGCTTTCTTT | CASSPPTGRGTEAFF
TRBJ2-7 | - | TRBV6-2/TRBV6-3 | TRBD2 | TGTGCCAGCAGGAGACAAGCGGGAGAGGCCTACGAGCAGTACTTC | CASRRQAGEAYEQYF
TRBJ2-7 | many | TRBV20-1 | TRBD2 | TGCAGTGCTAGAGGCGGGGGCGAGCAGTACTTC | CSARGGGEQYF
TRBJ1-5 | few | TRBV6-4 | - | TGTGCCAGCAGTGACCAGCCGGGAGGCCAGCCCCAGCATTTT | CASSDQPGGQPQHF
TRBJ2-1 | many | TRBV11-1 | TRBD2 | TGTGCCAGCAGCTTTCGAGCGGGAAGTGGCAAGGAGCAGTTCTTC | CASSFRAGSGKEQFF
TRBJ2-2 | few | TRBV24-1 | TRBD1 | TGTGCCACCAGCGGGACAGGGATGAACACCGGGGAGCTGTTTTTT | CATSGTGMNTGELFF
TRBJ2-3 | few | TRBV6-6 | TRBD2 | TGTGCCAGCAGGCCGCAACTAGCGGGAGCCGCCCGGCCAGATACGCAGTATTTT | CASRPQLAGAARPDTQYF
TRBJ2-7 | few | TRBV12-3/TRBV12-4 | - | TGTGCCAGCAGTTTAGGAGCCCCCTACGAGCAGTACTTC | CASSLGAPYEQYF
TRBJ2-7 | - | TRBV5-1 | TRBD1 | TGCGCCAGCCAGGGGCAACCTGGACAGGTCGGCGCCTACGAGCAGTACTTC | CASQGQPGQVGAYEQYF
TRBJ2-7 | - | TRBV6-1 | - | TGTGCCAGCACCTCACCTGGCGAGCAGTACTTC | CASTSPGEQYF
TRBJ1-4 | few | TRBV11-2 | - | TGTGCCAGCAGCTTAGGACCAACTAATGAAAAACTGTTTTTT | CASSLGPTNEKLFF
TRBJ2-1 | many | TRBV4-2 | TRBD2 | TGTGCCAGCAGCCAAGATACTAGCGGGAGAAGGAATGAGCAGTTCTTC | CASSQDTSGRRNEQFF
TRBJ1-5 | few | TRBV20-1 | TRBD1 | TGCAGTGCTAAGGAGTGGGGACAGGGCAATCAGCCCCAGCATTTT | CSAKEWGQGNQPQHF
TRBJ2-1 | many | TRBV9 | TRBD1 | TGTGCCAGCAGCTTTAGTGGGACAGACGATGAGCAGTTCTTC | CASSFSGTDDEQFF
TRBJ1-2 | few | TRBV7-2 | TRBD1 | TGTGCCAGCAGCTTAGTCGGGACAGACCCTAACTATGGCTACACCTTC | CASSLVGTDPNYGYTF
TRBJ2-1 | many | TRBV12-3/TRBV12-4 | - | TGTGCCAGCAGTTTGAGAGCGCTCTCCTACAATGAGCAGTTCTTC | CASSLRALSYNEQFF
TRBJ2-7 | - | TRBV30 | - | TGTGCCTGGAGTGTACGCAGGGGGGCATCCTACGAGCAGTACTTC | CAWSVRRGASYEQYF
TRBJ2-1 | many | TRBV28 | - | TGTGCCAGCAGAGGAGGATCCTACAATGAGCAGTTCTTC | CASRGGSYNEQFF
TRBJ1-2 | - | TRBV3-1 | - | TGTGCCAGCAGCCAAGATAACAGGAGAGTAGGCGGCTACACCTTC | CASSQDNRRVGGYTF
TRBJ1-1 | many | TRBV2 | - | TGTGCCAGCATGGGGCGGACTGAAGCTTTCTTT | CASMGRTEAFF
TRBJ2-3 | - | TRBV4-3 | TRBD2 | TGCGCCAGCAGCGTCGGGGGCGGGAGGGATACGCAGTATTTT | CASSVGGGRDTQYF
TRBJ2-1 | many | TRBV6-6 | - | TGTGCCAGCAGTTTACACAATGAGCAGTTCTTC | CASSLHNEQFF
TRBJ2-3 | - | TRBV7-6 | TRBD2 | TGTGCCAGCAGCTCTCTAGCGGGAGGGATCACAGATACGCAGTATTTT | CASSSLAGGITDTQYF
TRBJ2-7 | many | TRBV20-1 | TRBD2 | TGCAGTGCTAGAGGATCCACTAGCGGGAGCTACGAGCAGTACTTC | CSARGSTSGSYEQYF
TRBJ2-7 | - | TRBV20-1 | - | TGCAGTGCTAGAGGGGTCAGCTCCTACGAGCAGTACTTC | CSARGVSSYEQYF
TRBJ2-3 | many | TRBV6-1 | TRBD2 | TGTGCCAGCAGTAGACTAGCGGCTAGCACAGATACGCAGTATTTT | CASSRLAASTDTQYF
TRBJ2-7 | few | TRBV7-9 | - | TGTGCCAGCAGCGTATCACAGGCTTCCTACGAGCAGTACTTC | CASSVSQASYEQYF
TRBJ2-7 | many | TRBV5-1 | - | TGCGCCAGCAGCTTGGCCAGGCAGGCCCAGGAGGAGCAGTACTTC | CASSLARQAQEEQYF
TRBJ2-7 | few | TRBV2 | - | TGTGCCAGTAAATCGACACTTTCCTACGAGCAGTACTTC | CASKSTLSYEQYF
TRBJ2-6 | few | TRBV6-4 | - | TGTGCCAGCGGGTACTCTGGGGCCAACGTCCTGACTTTC | CASGYSGANVLTF